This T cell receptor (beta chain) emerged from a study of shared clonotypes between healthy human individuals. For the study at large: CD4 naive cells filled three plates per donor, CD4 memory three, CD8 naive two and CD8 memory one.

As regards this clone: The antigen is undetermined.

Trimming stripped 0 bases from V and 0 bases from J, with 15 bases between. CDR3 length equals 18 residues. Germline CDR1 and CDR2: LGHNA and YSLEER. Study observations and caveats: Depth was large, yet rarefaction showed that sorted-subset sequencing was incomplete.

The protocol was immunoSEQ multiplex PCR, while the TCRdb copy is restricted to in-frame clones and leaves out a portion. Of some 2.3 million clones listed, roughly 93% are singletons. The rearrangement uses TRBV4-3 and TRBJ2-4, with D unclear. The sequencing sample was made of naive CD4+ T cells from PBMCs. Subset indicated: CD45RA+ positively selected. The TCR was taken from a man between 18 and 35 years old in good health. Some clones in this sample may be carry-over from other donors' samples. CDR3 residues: CASSQEAARNLAKNIQYF. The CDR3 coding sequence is TGCGCCAGCAGCCAAGAGGCGGCCAGAAATCTAGCCAAAAACATTCAGTACTTC.